One T cell receptor (beta chain) is described in this entry. The ends were cut back, 0 bases at V and 7 bases at J, with 12 bases in the middle. Germline V gene data show CDR1 as GTSNPN and CDR2 as SVGIG (reference sequence). CDR3 size: 14 residues. The data are from a study of blood T cell repertoires in COVID-19. Study overall: Both acute and convalescent COVID-19 samples were obtained from the United States, Italy and Spain. PBMCs, B-cell-depleted T cells, or T cells were the source of the cDNA or gDNA that made up the material.

Authors' methods: Nucleated cell counts were estimated from reference gene primer amplification. TCRdb's table, derived via immunoSEQ multiplex PCR, lists solely in-frame clones and lacks some. V and J calls and clone size are those listed in that table; D and trimming were worked out from the DNA. The sample contains about 320,000 clones, 80% to 90% of which appear only once. For recovered donors of Cohort 3, there were two negative PCRs, clearance, or symptom resolution. This clonotype was sampled from a woman aged 18-30 years who had recovered from COVID-19. Sequencing was carried out using PBMCs or T cells enriched from blood (not recorded which). This chain joins TRBV30 and TRBJ1-4, with no clear D. The CDR3, as DNA: TGTGCCTGGAGTGTATACTTTTCGGGTGAAAAACTGTTTTTT. This encodes CAWSVYFSGEKLFF.